The rows below give T cell receptor beta chains drawn from one sample of a study of blood T cell repertoires in COVID-19. Some clones are missing from TCRdb's copy, which holds only in-frame ones; the method was immunoSEQ multiplex PCR. The top ten clones hold 2% to 2.5% of a sample with 200,000 to 300,000 clones, 65% to 90% of them seen once. Sequenced: peripheral blood. Every receptor here comes from a man aged 40-55 years who had recovered from COVID-19. Both conserved end residues are part of each CDR3. A D gene is named only where the DNA matches it firmly. Size is omitted from some rows. Given values are once, few, many or a class for expanded clones.

clone_size | d_call | j_call | cdr3_length | v_call | cdr3_aa | cdr3_nt
. | TRBD1 | TRBJ1-2 | 14 | TRBV28 | CASSSGQGIEGYTF | TGTGCCAGCAGTTCGGGACAGGGTATCGAGGGCTACACCTTC
. | TRBD1 | TRBJ2-3 | 14 | TRBV6-2/TRBV6-3 | CASSYRPGTGTQYF | TGTGCCAGCAGTTACCGCCCCGGGACAGGTACGCAGTATTTT
. | TRBD1 | TRBJ2-2 | 16 | TRBV9 | CASSLGTGGSTGELFF | TGTGCCAGCAGCCTCGGGACAGGGGGCAGCACCGGGGAGCTGTTTTTT
. | . | TRBJ1-3 | 13 | TRBV3-1/TRBV3-2 | CASSQGSGNTIYF | TGTGCCAGCAGCCAGGGCTCCGGAAACACCATATATTTT
. | TRBD1 | TRBJ2-6 | 14 | TRBV2 | CASRDSSGANVLTF | TGTGCCAGTAGGGACAGCTCTGGGGCCAACGTCCTGACTTTC
. | . | TRBJ1-2 | 12 | TRBV7-2 | CASSTRLVDYTF | TGTGCCAGCAGCACGCGGCTAGTCGACTACACCTTC
. | . | TRBJ2-7 | 16 | TRBV7-2 | CASSLSWRRGSYEQYF | TGTGCCAGCAGCTTAAGTTGGCGGAGAGGATCCTACGAGCAGTACTTC
. | TRBD1 | TRBJ2-7 | 15 | TRBV11-3 | CASSLAGTGPYEQYF | TGTGCCAGCAGCTTGGCCGGGACAGGGCCCTACGAGCAGTACTTC
. | . | TRBJ1-4 | 13 | TRBV29-1 | CSAKDSLDEKLFF | TGCAGCGCAAAGGACAGTCTTGATGAAAAACTGTTTTTT
. | TRBD2 | TRBJ2-5 | 14 | TRBV10-3 | CAIAASGDQETQYF | TGTGCCATCGCGGCTAGCGGGGACCAAGAGACCCAGTACTTC
. | . | TRBJ2-5 | 13 | TRBV27 | CASGGIGGETQYF | TGTGCCAGCGGAGGGATCGGGGGAGAGACCCAGTACTTC
. | . | TRBJ2-5 | 13 | TRBV6-5 | CASNQRGGETQYF | TGTGCCAGCAATCAAAGGGGTGGCGAGACCCAGTACTTC
once | . | TRBJ2-7 | 13 | TRBV14 | CASSRPPNPEQYF | TGTGCCAGCAGCCGTCCACCTAACCCCGAGCAGTACTTC
. | . | TRBJ1-5 | 14 | TRBV19 | CASSFGLNNQPQHF | TGTGCCAGTAGTTTCGGACTGAACAATCAGCCCCAGCATTTT
. | . | TRBJ1-5 | 13 | TRBV2 | CASNTGLQQPQHF | TGTGCCAGCAATACAGGGCTCCAGCAGCCCCAGCATTTT
many | TRBD1 | TRBJ1-5 | 14 | TRBV4-1 | CASSQGQGAQPQHF | TGCGCCAGCAGCCAAGGACAGGGGGCTCAGCCCCAGCATTTT
few | TRBD1 | TRBJ1-5 | 16 | TRBV5-6 | CASSLYLGQGHQPQHF | TGTGCCAGCAGCTTGTATCTGGGACAGGGCCATCAGCCCCAGCATTTT
few | TRBD2 | TRBJ2-1 | 12 | TRBV27 | CASSSTSGEQFF | TGTGCCAGCAGTTCAACTAGCGGTGAGCAGTTCTTC
. | . | TRBJ2-7 | 15 | TRBV21-1 | CASSGRTGHPCEQYF | TGTGCCAGCAGCGGTCGGACAGGGCACCCTTGCGAGCAGTACTTC
. | . | TRBJ1-3 | 15 | TRBV9 | CASSEGGFSGNTIYF | TGTGCCAGCAGCGAGGGAGGCTTCTCTGGAAACACCATATATTTT
. | TRBD2 | TRBJ2-7 | 12 | TRBV7-2 | CASSSLAGPQYF | TGTGCCAGCAGCTCCTTAGCGGGACCGCAGTACTTC
. | . | TRBJ1-2 | 12 | TRBV19 | CASCGANYGYTF | TGTGCCAGTTGCGGGGCTAACTATGGCTACACCTTC
. | . | TRBJ1-1 | 14 | TRBV27 | CASSYWRRDTEAFF | TGTGCCAGCAGTTATTGGAGACGGGACACTGAAGCTTTCTTT
. | . | TRBJ2-7 | 14 | TRBV5-1 | CASSFRGGTYEQYF | TGCGCCAGCAGCTTTCGGGGTGGGACCTACGAGCAGTACTTC
. | . | TRBJ2-2 | 15 | TRBV7-6 | CASRTPGTSGGELFF | TGTGCCAGCAGAACTCCTGGGACATCGGGCGGGGAGCTGTTTTTT
. | TRBD1 | TRBJ1-1 | 15 | TRBV7-8 | CASSLVDRENTEAFF | TGTGCCAGCAGCTTAGTTGACAGGGAGAACACTGAAGCTTTCTTT
. | . | TRBJ1-6 | 17 | TRBV18 | CASSPPGQNGIIHPLHF | TGTGCCAGCTCACCACCGGGACAAAACGGAATAATTCACCCCCTCCACTTT
. | TRBD1 | TRBJ1-6 | 18 | TRBV2 | CASSVDPGTASYNSPLHF | TGTGCCAGCAGTGTAGATCCCGGGACAGCCTCCTATAATTCACCCCTCCACTTT
once | . | TRBJ1-6 | 15 | TRBV7-8 | CASSLVIRGNSPLHF | TGTGCCAGCAGCTTAGTAATCAGAGGGAATTCACCCCTCCACTTT
. | . | TRBJ1-4 | 15 | TRBV21-1 | CASSTKRQANEKLFF | TGTGCCAGCAGCACTAAAAGACAGGCTAATGAAAAACTGTTTTTT
. | TRBD1 | TRBJ1-6 | 15 | TRBV7-8 | CASSLVQGAGSPLHF | TGTGCCAGCAGCTTAGTACAGGGGGCAGGTTCACCCCTCCACTTT
. | TRBD1 | TRBJ2-2 | 14 | TRBV29-1 | CSVTRQGYTGELFF | TGCAGCGTTACCCGACAGGGGTACACCGGGGAGCTGTTTTTT
. | . | TRBJ1-3 | 14 | TRBV29-1 | CSVEGQRSGNTIYF | TGCAGCGTTGAAGGTCAGCGCTCTGGAAACACCATATATTTT
. | . | TRBJ1-3 | 15 | TRBV6-5 | CASRLTGTSGNTIYF | TGTGCCAGCAGACTTACAGGGACCTCTGGAAACACCATATATTTT
. | . | TRBJ1-5 | 13 | TRBV30 | CAWSPGVSQPQHF | TGTGCCTGGAGTCCGGGGGTGAGTCAGCCCCAGCATTTT
. | TRBD2 | TRBJ2-1 | 18 | TRBV3-1/TRBV3-2 | CASSRPKLGRDHYNEQFF | TGTGCCAGCAGCCGCCCAAAGTTGGGGAGGGACCACTACAATGAGCAGTTCTTC
. | TRBD2 | TRBJ2-1 | 16 | TRBV5-4 | CASSAPGLAGGGEQFF | TGTGCCAGCAGCGCACCTGGACTAGCGGGGGGAGGTGAGCAGTTCTTC
. | . | TRBJ1-1 | 14 | TRBV11-2 | CASSVGGTGTEAFF | TGTGCCAGCAGCGTGGGGGGGACTGGCACTGAAGCTTTCTTT
. | . | TRBJ2-7 | 15 | TRBV11-3 | CASSFSVGSSYEQYF | TGTGCCAGCAGCTTTTCTGTCGGGTCGTCCTACGAGCAGTACTTC
. | . | TRBJ2-4 | 15 | TRBV7-9 | CASSLGRVGKNIQYF | TGTGCCAGCAGCTTAGGCAGGGTGGGCAAAAACATTCAGTACTTC
. | . | TRBJ1-2 | 11 | TRBV28 | CASSSTHGYTF | TGTGCCAGCAGCTCGACACATGGCTACACCTTC
. | TRBD2 | TRBJ2-1 | 19 | TRBV10-2 | CASRDTSGRLSSSYNEQFF | TGCGCCAGCAGGGACACTAGCGGGAGGCTTTCAAGCTCCTACAATGAGCAGTTCTTC
. | TRBD2 | TRBJ2-3 | 16 | TRBV7-9 | CASSSQTSGRVFTQYF | TGTGCCAGCAGCTCCCAGACTAGCGGGAGGGTATTCACGCAGTATTTT
. | . | TRBJ2-7 | 14 | TRBV5-6 | CASRSTGSSYEQYF | TGTGCCAGCAGATCAACGGGGAGCTCCTACGAGCAGTACTTC
. | . | TRBJ2-5 | 14 | TRBV7-9 | CASSLGLSGETQYF | TGTGCCAGCAGCTTGGGACTGTCCGGCGAGACCCAGTACTTC
. | TRBD2 | TRBJ2-1 | 14 | TRBV29-1 | CSVLGGVSYNEQFF | TGCAGCGTGCTCGGGGGGGTATCCTACAATGAGCAGTTCTTC
. | . | TRBJ2-1 | 15 | TRBV11-2 | CASSLLAMTYNEQFF | TGTGCCAGCAGCTTACTAGCGATGACCTACAATGAGCAGTTCTTC
. | TRBD1 | TRBJ1-4 | 15 | TRBV27 | CASSVGTGANEKLFF | TGTGCCAGCAGTGTAGGGACAGGGGCTAATGAAAAACTGTTTTTT
. | . | TRBJ2-7 | 16 | TRBV6-6 | CASLPAPRQNSYEQYF | TGTGCCAGCCTTCCGGCCCCGCGACAGAACTCCTACGAGCAGTACTTC
. | . | TRBJ2-3 | 12 | TRBV2 | CASRAPTDTQYF | TGTGCCAGCAGGGCACCAACAGATACGCAGTATTTT
. | . | TRBJ1-2 | 13 | TRBV11-2 | CASSHGQNYGYTF | TGTGCCAGCAGCCACGGACAGAACTATGGCTACACCTTC
. | . | TRBJ1-2 | 14 | TRBV25-1 | CASSGLQGQDGYTF | TGTGCCAGCAGTGGACTGCAGGGACAAGATGGCTACACCTTC
. | TRBD2 | TRBJ2-1 | 15 | TRBV7-2 | CASSLFAGENNEQFF | TGTGCCAGCAGCTTATTTGCGGGAGAAAACAATGAGCAGTTCTTC
. | TRBD1 | TRBJ1-5 | 15 | TRBV2 | CASSGTGGANQPQHF | TGTGCCAGCAGTGGGACAGGGGGCGCAAATCAGCCCCAGCATTTT